This paragraph covers one TCR beta chain sequence. What it recognizes is unknown. These data originate in a study of response to subunit inactivated influenza vaccine. MiXCR was run by TCRdb on the RT-PCR reads, yielding one entry per CDR3 protein. The profile shows 550,000 to 800,000 distinct CDR3 sequences, over 11% of them singletons. Findings and limits, study-wide: Authors suggested seasonal influenza vaccinations each recruit few new T cells.

Material: PBMCs from blood, obtained less than 15 days before vaccination. This TCR was sampled from a man between 50 and 59 years old who received an inactivated influenza vaccine.

The CDR3 reads CASSLGPGTLRDNEQFF. The CDR3 nucleotides are TGTGCCAGCAGCTTAGGGCCCGGGACCCTTAGGGACAATGAGCAGTTCTTC. The gene calls are TRBV7-6 and TRBJ2-1; possibly TRBD1 or TRBD2 for D (5 bases each). V gave up 1 base and J gave up 5 bases, with 18 bases separating them. Germline V CDR1 and CDR2: SGHVS, FNYEAQ. There are 17 residues in the CDR3.